The 18 T cell receptor beta chains below were found in one sample sequenced in a study of shared clonotypes between healthy human individuals (dated by TCRdb to the early 2020s). The library was produced with the immunoSEQ multiplex PCR assay. What TCRdb holds here is the immuneACCESS table cut down to in-frame rearrangements. Part of the clones is not present; checked against another copy, under half of the missing clones reflect an unresolved V gene, and the others are unexplained. The sample has 2 million to 2.5 million clones on record, 90% to 97% of them singletons. Of the sample, roughly 0.13% is held by the ten largest clones. Input material: naive CD4+ T cells sorted from blood. The cell subset or site label of this sample denotes: CD45RA+ positively selected. The receptors originated from a man younger than 35 in good health.

The chain links TRBV11-3 to TRBJ2-3; 13 bases match TRBD2. Germline CDR1 is SGHNT and CDR2 is YENEEA. Trimming removed 5 bases from V and 6 bases from J; junction bases left unmatched: 5. This CDR3 is built from 15 residues. CDR3 in DNA: TGTGCCAGCAGCACCGGACTAGCGGGAGAGGATACGCAGTATTTT. It yields the protein CASSTGLAGEDTQYF. The whole variable domain, remainder taken from reference TRBV11-3 and TRBJ2-3, is EAGVVQSPRYKIIEKKQPVAFWCNPISGHNTLYWYLQNLGQGPELLIRYENEEAVDDSQLPKDRFSAERLKGVDSTLKIQPAELGDSAVYLCASSTGLAGEDTQYFGPGTRLTVL.

This sequence joins TRBV5-1 and TRBJ2-2; D call uncertain. Trimming took off 0 bases at V and 6 bases at J, with 9 bases between the two ends. The CDR3 is made up of 14 amino acids. CDR1 and CDR2 (germline): SGHRS, YFSETQ. The CDR3 nucleotides are TGCGCCAGCAGCTTGGTTTCCAGTTCCGGGGAGCTGTTTTTT. Its protein is CASSLVSSSGELFF.

This chain connects TRBV7-9 to TRBJ2-1; 9 bases map to TRBD2. Trimming removed 5 bases from V and 6 bases from J; junction bases left unmatched: 5. The CDR3 length is 14 residues. Per germline, CDR1 SEHNR and CDR2 FQNEAQ (reference sequence). The CDR3 spells CASSHSGGINEQFF. CDR3 nucleotides: TGTGCCAGCAGCCATAGCGGGGGCATCAATGAGCAGTTCTTC. The entire variable domain, with the rest obtained from reference TRBV7-9 and TRBJ2-1, is as follows: DTGVSQNPRHKITKRGQNVTFRCDPISEHNRLYWYRQTLGQGPEFLTYFQNEAQLEKSRLLSDRFSAERPKGSFSTLEIQRTEQGDSAMYLCASSHSGGINEQFFGPGTRLTVL.

The rearrangement uses TRBV7-9 and TRBJ2-7; maybe TRBD2 (7 bases). Per germline, CDR1 SEHNR and CDR2 FQNEAQ (reference sequence). Trimming took 5 bases from V and 6 from J, leaving 17 bases between them. The CDR3 has 14 residues. The DNA for the CDR3 is TGTGCCAGCAGCGCCAACGTAGGGGGGGTCGAGCAGTACTTC. Protein product: CASSANVGGVEQYF.

In nucleotides, the CDR3 is TGTGCCAGCAGCTTGGATCCAGGGGCCGGCTATGGCTACACCTTC. Translation gives CASSLDPGAGYGYTF. The chain uses TRBV5-4 and TRBJ1-2; a weak D match, TRBD1 (6 bases). Trimming pared 0 bases from V and 4 bases from J, leaving 13 bases between. Per the germline V gene, CDR1 is SGHNT and CDR2 is YYREEE (reference sequence). The CDR3 consists of 15 residues.

The V gene is TRBV30, the J gene TRBJ1-6; D ambiguous. Germline values: CDR1 GTSNPN, CDR2 SVGIG (reference sequence). Trimming cost V 8 bases and J 10 bases, with 18 bases left between them. The CDR3 totals 13 residues. The CDR3 region is CASQTPSVSPLHF. Here the CDR3 DNA reads TGTGCCAGTCAAACCCCCAGCGTCTCACCCCTCCACTTT.

The chain carries TRBV30 and TRBJ2-1; TRBD2 agrees at 8 bases. Germline-derived CDR1 and CDR2 are GTSNPN and SVGIG (reference sequence). The ends lost 0 bases at V and 14 bases at J; junction bases unmatched: 3. This CDR3 comprises 11 residues. The DNA of the CDR3 is TGTGCCTGGAGTGTCGGGGGGGAGGAGTTCTTC. Protein product: CAWSVGGEEFF.

V is TRBV27 and J is TRBJ2-3; 9 bases agree with TRBD2. The V and J ends lost 6 bases and 4 bases, in that order; junction bases with no gene match: 8. This CDR3 is built from 15 residues. Germline-derived CDR1 and CDR2 are MNHEY and SMNVEV (reference sequence). CDR3 DNA: TGTGCCAGCAGCCCAGGGGGACTAGCCCCAGATACGCAGTATTTT. It codes for CASSPGGLAPDTQYF.

This clone appeared a single time. This chain connects TRBV18 to TRBJ1-1; D is uncertain. V lost 2 bases and J lost 7, with 11 bases in between. Germline-derived CDR1 and CDR2 are KGHSH and LQKENI. The CDR3 consists of 13 residues. In nucleotides, the CDR3 is TGTGCCAGCTCACCAGGGAACGAGGTTGAAGCTTTCTTT. Protein product: CASSPGNEVEAFF. The full variable domain, with the rest looked up from reference TRBV18 and TRBJ1-1, is NAGVMQNPRHLVRRRGQEARLRCSPMKGHSHVYWYRQLPEEGLKFMVYLQKENIIDESGMPKERFSAEFPKEGPSILRIQQVVRGDSAAYFCASSPGNEVEAFFGQGTRLTVV.

The chain uses TRBV5-1 and TRBJ1-2; TRBD1 might be the D (5 bases). Trimming took off 0 bases at V and 4 bases at J, with 16 bases between the two ends. This CDR3 contains 16 residues. Looked up from germline, CDR1 is SGHRS and CDR2 is YFSETQ. CDR3 in DNA: TGCGCCAGCAGCTTGGCCGCGGGGGACCGGGCCTATGGCTACACCTTC. This codes for CASSLAAGDRAYGYTF.

As to this clone: One end of the junction does not line up with germline, which may come from a read error. This chain joins TRBV7-7 and TRBJ2-5, with D possibly being TRBD1 (5 bases). Looked up from germline, CDR1 is SSHAT and CDR2 is FNYEAQ (reference sequence). This CDR3 has 15 amino acids. CDR3 in amino acids: CASSLGPLGAGTQYF. CDR3 in DNA: TGTGCTAGCAGCTTAGGACCCCTTGGGGCTGGGACCCAGTACTTC. The full variable domain, its missing parts supplied by reference TRBV7-7 and TRBJ2-5, is GAGVSQSPRYKVTKRGQDVTLRCDPISSHATLYWYQQALGQGPEFLTYFNYEAQPDKSGLPSDRFSAERPEGSISTLTIQRTEQRDSAMYRCASSLGPLGAGTQYFGPGTRLLVL.

This clone has just a few counts. The chain carries TRBV2 and TRBJ1-6, with 11 nucleotides matching TRBD1. This CDR3 has 13 amino acids. CDR1 and CDR2 (germline): SNHLY, FYNNEI. V was clipped by 10 bases and J by 7 bases; unmatched bases: 3. CDR3 sequence: CATRDRGNSPLHF. DNA for the CDR3: TGTGCCACCCGGGACAGGGGGAATTCACCCCTCCACTTT.

This rearrangement joins TRBV10-2 to TRBJ2-7; weak D call: TRBD1 (5 bases). V was trimmed by 4 bases and J by 3 bases, leaving 10 bases between them. The CDR3 loop spans 13 amino acids. Germline assignment: CDR1 WSHSY and CDR2 SAAADI. In DNA form, the CDR3 reads TGCGCCAGCAGTGGGTCAGACAGCTACGAGCAGTACTTC. It specifies CASSGSDSYEQYF.

V and J are TRBV2 and TRBJ2-2; D is ambiguous. V dropped 7 bases and J dropped 1 base, with 10 bases sitting between them. The CDR3 is made up of 14 amino acids. Germline CDR1 is SNHLY and CDR2 is FYNNEI. The CDR3 DNA reads TGTGCCAGCACCCAAGTGGTGAACACCGGGGAGCTGTTTTTT. It is translated as CASTQVVNTGELFF. The entire variable domain, with the rest obtained from reference TRBV2 and TRBJ2-2, is as follows: EPEVTQTPSHQVTQMGQEVILRCVPISNHLYFYWYRQILGQKVEFLVSFYNNEISEKSEIFDDQFSVERPDGSNFTLKIRSTKLEDSAMYFCASTQVVNTGELFFGEGSRLTVL.

With respect to this clone: Additional DNA sequences in this sample encode the identical CDR3. The chain couples TRBV7-9 to TRBJ2-7, with D possibly TRBD1 on 5 matching bases. Germline V CDR1 and CDR2: SEHNR, FQNEAQ (reference sequence). The CDR3 extends over 13 amino acids. Deletions cut 2 bases from V and 3 bases from J, with 8 bases between. CDR3 in DNA: TGTGCCAGCAGCTTAAGGCAGGGCTACGAGCAGTACTTC. This gives the protein CASSLRQGYEQYF.

This clone was observed a single time. The rearrangement links TRBV10-1 to TRBJ1-3; no clear D. Germline-derived CDR1 and CDR2 are WNHNN and SYGVQD (reference sequence). The CDR3 consists of 14 residues. Trimming removed 0 bases at V and 3 bases at J, with 6 bases between. The CDR3: CASSESTIGNTIYF. For the CDR3, the DNA is TGCGCCAGCAGTGAGTCGACTATTGGAAACACCATATATTTT.

The CDR3 nucleotides are TGTGCCAGCCGTCGGGGGTATGAAGCTTTCTTT. It codes for CASRRGYEAFF. The J gene is TRBJ1-1, the V gene TRBV6-1, with a possible D match to TRBD1 (5 bases). Germline-derived CDR1 and CDR2 are MNHNS and SASEGT. Trimming left V 8 bases short and J 7 bases short, with 11 bases between. The CDR3 has 11 residues.

This chain uses TRBV6-5 with TRBJ1-1; TRBD1 might be the D (6 bases). Trimming pared 8 bases from V and 1 base from J, leaving 14 bases between. The CDR3 is made up of 14 amino acids. Per the germline V gene, CDR1 is MNHEY and CDR2 is SVGAGI. CDR3 loop: CASGRGASNTEAFF. The CDR3 nucleotides read TGTGCCAGCGGCCGGGGGGCGTCGAACACTGAAGCTTTCTTT.